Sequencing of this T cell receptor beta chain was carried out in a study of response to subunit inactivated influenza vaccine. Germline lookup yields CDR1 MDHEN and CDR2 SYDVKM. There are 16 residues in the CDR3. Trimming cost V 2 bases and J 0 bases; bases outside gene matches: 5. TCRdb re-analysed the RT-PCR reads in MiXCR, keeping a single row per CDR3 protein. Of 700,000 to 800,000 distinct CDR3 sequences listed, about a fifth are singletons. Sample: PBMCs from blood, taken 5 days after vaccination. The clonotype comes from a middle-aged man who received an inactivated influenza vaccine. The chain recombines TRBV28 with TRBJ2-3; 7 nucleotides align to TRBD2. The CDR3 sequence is CASSLTLAASTDTQYF. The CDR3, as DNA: TGTGCCAGCAGTTTAACGCTAGCGGCTAGCACAGATACGCAGTATTTT.